Only a few counts were recorded for the clone carrying this T cell receptor (beta chain). The data are from a study of blood T cell repertoires in COVID-19. Across the whole study: Samples came from the United States, Italy and Spain, spanning acute and convalescent COVID-19. PBMCs, B-cell-depleted T cells, or T cells provided the cDNA or gDNA that made up the material.

In the study's own analysis: Estimation of nucleated cell counts was performed using reference gene primer amplification. The table came from immunoSEQ multiplex PCR; TCRdb's copy has only in-frame clones and leaves some out. Clonal size and the V and J genes are those of that table, whereas D and trimming came from the DNA. The repertoire holds approximately 400,000 clones, approximately 88% seen once, with 10% to 15% in the top ten. Seattle-derived patients entered the study during active infection and were followed longitudinally. Germline assignment: CDR1 SNHLY and CDR2 FYNNEI. The V gene lost 4 bases and the J gene lost 3 bases, with 10 bases spanning the gap. CDR3 length equals 14 residues.

This sequence joins TRBV2 and TRBJ1-5; maybe TRBD1 (6 bases). The TCR originated in a woman aged 50 to 60 with COVID-19, enrolled during active disease. Sequenced: peripheral blood. Written as DNA, the CDR3 is TGTGCCAGCAGTGCTCAGGGGAACAATCAGCCCCAGCATTTT. Translating it yields CASSAQGNNQPQHF.